Shown below are 22 T cell receptor beta chains from a single sample sequenced in a study of blood T cell repertoires in COVID-19. Using immunoSEQ multiplex PCR, the repertoire was profiled, and TCRdb retains in-frame clones only, with some absent. The table includes approximately 100,000 clones, less than 80% detected once. Sequences were obtained from peripheral blood. All receptors derive from a man older than 75 with COVID-19, enrolled during active disease.

This rearrangement joins TRBV12-3 or TRBV12-4 to TRBJ2-3; 9 nucleotides agree with TRBD2. The CDR3 runs to 13 residues. The V and J ends lost 8 bases and 1 base, in that order; junction bases with no gene match: 1. CDR3 region: CASSSGGTDTQYF. CDR3 nucleotide sequence: TGTGCCAGCTCTAGCGGGGGCACAGATACGCAGTATTTT.

The rearrangement joins TRBV10-3 to TRBJ2-5; 14 bases align to TRBD2. The CDR3 covers 19 residues. The germline gives CDR1 ENHRY, CDR2 SYGVKD. Trimming at V came to 3 bases and at J to 3 bases, leaving 12 bases not matched to a gene. CDR3 amino acids: CAISDRSGTSGSWEETQYF. CDR3 in DNA: TGTGCCATCAGTGACCGAAGCGGGACTAGCGGGAGTTGGGAAGAGACCCAGTACTTC.

Here the CDR3 DNA reads TGTGCCAGCAGTCTGATGGGGCAGAGAACAGATACGCAGTATTTT. Residues: CASSLMGQRTDTQYF. The chain has TRBV7-9 and TRBJ2-3; weak D call: TRBD1 (5 bases). V gave up 6 bases and J gave up 3 bases, with 16 bases separating them. The CDR3 sequence is 15 residues long. The germline V gene has CDR1 SEHNR and CDR2 FQNEAQ (reference sequence).

The gene calls are TRBV19 and TRBJ2-7, with 15 positions matching TRBD2. The germline V gene encodes CDR1 LNHDA and CDR2 SQIVND (reference sequence). The CDR3 length is 17 residues. V lost 4 bases, J lost 1 base, and 5 bases stayed unmatched. This CDR3 reads CASSRTSGRASSYEQYF. CDR3 nucleotides: TGTGCCAGTAGTAGGACTAGCGGGAGGGCCTCATCCTACGAGCAGTACTTC.

This clone was seen once. The J gene is TRBJ1-5, the V gene TRBV5-6; 10 bases are shared with TRBD1. V was pared by 0 bases and J by 7 bases, with 7 bases of the junction left unmatched. The CDR3 has 16 residues. Germline CDR1 and CDR2: SGHDT and YYEEEE. CDR3 nucleotides: TGTGCCAGCAGCTTGGGGCGACAGGGGGCAGGGCAGCCCCAGCATTTT. This translates into CASSLGRQGAGQPQHF.

The chain carries TRBV28 and TRBJ1-4; 8 bases are a match to TRBD1. Germline loops: CDR1 MDHEN, CDR2 SYDVKM. Losses at the gene ends were 5 bases for V and 8 bases for J; bases not matched to a gene: 13. The CDR3 consists of 16 residues. CDR3 sequence (DNA): TGTGCCAGCAGTCCATCCGGGACAGGCAGATGGGAAAAACTGTTTTTT. Translating it yields CASSPSGTGRWEKLFF. Filled out from reference TRBV28 and TRBJ1-4, the complete variable domain reads DVKVTQSSRYLVKRTGEKVFLECVQDMDHENMFWYRQDPGLGLRLIYFSYDVKMKEKGDIPEGYSVSREKKERFSLILESASTNQTSMYLCASSPSGTGRWEKLFFGSGTQLSVL.

The J gene is TRBJ1-6, the V gene TRBV6-5; perhaps TRBD1 as D (6 bases). The CDR3 covers 11 residues. Germline V CDR1 and CDR2: MNHEY, SVGAGI. The DNA of the CDR3 is TGTGCGGCAGGGGTAGGCTCACCCCTCCACTTT. Protein: CAAGVGSPLHF.

This clone was seen only a few times. The CDR3 region has the DNA TGTGCCAGCAGTTTTGTTGGGCCTGGCAATGAGCAGTTCTTC. Its protein is CASSFVGPGNEQFF. The chain carries TRBV28 and TRBJ2-1; D unclear. The CDR3 loop spans 14 amino acids. Germline CDR1 reads MDHEN; CDR2 reads SYDVKM. Trimming removed 3 bases at V and 6 bases at J, with 12 bases between.

The genes are TRBV7-3 and TRBJ1-1; a possible D gene is TRBD1 (6 bases). V lost 6 bases and J 10 bases, leaving 18 bases between the germline ends. Germline lookup yields CDR1 SGHTA and CDR2 FQGTGA. This CDR3 has 13 amino acids. CDR3 in DNA: TGTGCCAGCAGTCAGTTACAGGGCGCCCGAGCTTTCTTT. This encodes CASSQLQGARAFF.

This clone has only one observation. The CDR3 DNA reads as TGTGCCAGCAGCTTAGTAGGGGGGGCGATGAGGAATGAGCAGTTCTTC. Amino acid sequence: CASSLVGGAMRNEQFF. The chain employs TRBV7-9 and TRBJ2-1; D possibly corresponds to TRBD2 (7 bases). The CDR3 length is 16 residues. Looked up from germline, CDR1 is SEHNR and CDR2 is FQNEAQ (reference sequence). Trimming took 1 base from V and 7 from J, leaving 17 bases between them. Full variable domain (rest looked up from reference TRBV7-9 and TRBJ2-1): DTGVSQNPRHKITKRGQNVTFRCDPISEHNRLYWYRQTLGQGPEFLTYFQNEAQLEKSRLLSDRFSAERPKGSFSTLEIQRTEQGDSAMYLCASSLVGGAMRNEQFFGPGTRLTVL.

This chain links TRBV5-1 with TRBJ1-1; D perhaps matches TRBD1 (5 bases). V dropped 4 bases and J dropped 1 base, with 8 bases sitting between them. Germline V CDR1 and CDR2: SGHRS, YFSETQ. The CDR3 is made up of 13 amino acids. The CDR3 DNA follows: TGCGCCAGCAGCCCGACAGAGAACACTGAAGCTTTCTTT. It is translated as CASSPTENTEAFF.

The chain employs TRBV29-1 and TRBJ2-7; 7 bases map to TRBD1. J lost 3 bases, V lost 1 base, and 3 bases had no gene match. Germline V gene data show CDR1 as SQVTM and CDR2 as ANQGSEA. The CDR3 runs 13 residues. CDR3: CSVEGDSNYEQYF. The CDR3 region has the DNA TGCAGCGTTGAAGGGGACAGCAACTACGAGCAGTACTTC.

The chain joins TRBV28 to TRBJ1-2; 9 bases fit TRBD1. Losses at the gene ends were 8 bases for V and 8 bases for J; bases not matched to a gene: 9. Germline CDR1 and CDR2: MDHEN and SYDVKM. The CDR3 contains 13 residues. The CDR3 protein is CASQPTGGVGYTF. The CDR3 DNA reads TGTGCCAGCCAGCCGACAGGGGGGGTCGGCTACACCTTC.

The gene calls are TRBV7-8 and TRBJ2-7; the match to TRBD1 covers 9 bases. The CDR3 loop spans 15 amino acids. Germline V gene lookup returns CDR1 SGHVS and CDR2 FQNEAQ. V shed 5 bases, J shed 1 base, and the junction held 6 bases outside the gene matches. In nucleotides, the CDR3 is TGTGCCAGCAGCCGGGACAGGGAATCTTCCTACGAGCAGTACTTC. Its translation is CASSRDRESSYEQYF.

This chain uses TRBV6-2 or TRBV6-3 with TRBJ2-5; no clear D gene. Trimming left V 4 bases short and J 5 bases short, with 14 bases between. CDR1 is MNHEY, CDR2 SVGEGT, per germline. The CDR3 is 14 residues long. CDR3 bases: TGTGCCAGCAGTTTACCAGTGCCCTGGGAGACCCAGTACTTC. Translating gives CASSLPVPWETQYF.

The chain combines TRBV5-1 with TRBJ1-5; 10 bases agree with TRBD1. With V trimmed by 4 bases and J by 6 bases, 4 bases remained unmatched. This CDR3 spans 14 amino acids. Looked up from germline, CDR1 is SGHRS and CDR2 is YFSETQ. In DNA, the CDR3 is TGCGCCAGCAGCCCTGGACAGGGGGGTCAGCCCCAGCATTTT. Protein product: CASSPGQGGQPQHF.

The chain carries TRBV19 and TRBJ2-7; 11 bases agree with TRBD2. The CDR3 consists of 15 residues. Germline CDR1 LNHDA, CDR2 SQIVND (reference sequence). The junction had 7 bases not matched to a gene; V was cut back by 3 bases and J by 6 bases. CDR3 sequence: CASSIAGLAGGEQYF. The CDR3 DNA follows: TGTGCCAGTAGTATCGCCGGGCTAGCGGGAGGCGAGCAGTACTTC.

The rearrangement uses TRBV10-3 and TRBJ1-1; 7 positions agree with TRBD1. CDR1 and CDR2 from the germline V gene are ENHRY and SYGVKD. Unmatched junction bases numbered 5, after V lost 3 bases and J lost 1 base. The CDR3 sequence is 15 residues long. CDR3 residues: CAISDPRTGNTEAFF. CDR3 coding DNA: TGTGCCATCAGTGACCCCCGGACAGGGAACACTGAAGCTTTCTTT.

The chain combines TRBV5-4 with TRBJ1-6; D gene ambiguous. Germline CDR1 SGHNT, CDR2 YYREEE (reference sequence). The CDR3 runs 13 residues. The V end was cut by 5 bases, the J end by 4 bases, with 7 bases between. CDR3 DNA sequence: TGTGCCAGCAGGGCCAGTTATAATTCACCCCTCCACTTT. It translates to CASRASYNSPLHF.

This clone was recorded a few times. This rearrangement joins TRBV28 to TRBJ1-6; D is uncertain. Deletions cut 7 bases from V and 10 bases from J, with 14 bases between. This CDR3 has 13 residues. Germline V gene data show CDR1 as MDHEN and CDR2 as SYDVKM. This chain's CDR3 is CASNQPVRSPLHF. The CDR3 nucleotides read TGTGCCAGCAACCAACCCGTGAGGTCACCCCTCCACTTT.

This sequence joins TRBV7-2 and TRBJ2-1; the match to TRBD2 covers 8 bases. V shed 5 bases, J shed 9 bases, and the junction held 6 bases outside the gene matches. Germline V gene data show CDR1 as SGHTA and CDR2 as FQGNSA. This CDR3 has 13 amino acids. This chain's CDR3 is CASSRGGHGEQFF. In nucleotides, the CDR3 is TGTGCCAGCAGCCGGGGGGGCCACGGTGAGCAGTTCTTC.

This clone was counted once. The chain recombines TRBV7-3 with TRBJ2-2; D perhaps matches TRBD2 (6 bases). CDR3 length: 14 residues. V gave up 5 bases and J gave up 3 bases, with 10 bases separating them. In germline, CDR1 is SGHTA, CDR2 FQGTGA. For the CDR3, the DNA is TGTGCCAGCAGCCTTCAGCGGGACACCGGGGAGCTGTTTTTT. Its translation is CASSLQRDTGELFF.